This T cell receptor (beta chain) was sequenced during a study of blood T cell repertoires in COVID-19 (dated by TCRdb to about 2020). Some background on the complete study: Samples covering the acute and convalescent phases of COVID-19 were provided by collaborators in the United States, Italy and Spain. The repertoires were released in a freely available public database intended as a resource for research on the immune response to SARS-CoV-2. The samples were drawn from the first 160 participants of the ongoing ImmuneRACE study and from 950 to 1,500 subjects provided by 6 global collaborators. The sample metadata nearly always contained a de-identified subject ID, COVID-19 status, age in years and sex. HLA class I and class II types, where available, came from metadata supplied by the sample provider rather than from assay-based typing. The material from the prospective study consisted of cDNA or gDNA derived from T cells, B-cell-depleted T cells, or PBMCs. The dataset comprised deeply sampled blood TCRbeta repertoires from subjects exposed to, actively infected with, or recovered from COVID-19.

Of note for this clone: This receptor's antigen is unknown. Per-nucleotide qualities are absent, and no much larger clonotype sits a single base away.

The immunoSEQ Assay, a bias-controlled multiplex PCR, was used to amplify TCRbeta CDR3 regions from genomic DNA. As for how the authors treated the data: The number of nucleated cells in each sample was estimated by amplification of reference gene primers within the assay. Sequence reads were collapsed and filtered to measure the absolute abundance of every unique TCRbeta CDR3 rearrangement. Productive Simpson clonality was computed per sample as the square root of Simpson's diversity index over productive rearrangements. TCRdb stores this immuneACCESS table with in-frame sequences only. Part of the clones is absent; in the studies checked, under half of the shortfall reflects unresolved V genes, and no reason is known for the rest. For V, J and clone size, that table is used; D and trimming come from the DNA. The sample table holds nearly 250,000 clones, of which around 90% were seen once. 0.85% to 0.9% of the sample is held by the ten biggest clonotypes.

Enrolling through a virtual design, the prospective study's participants ranged in age from roughly 18 to 90 years and lived across 24 United States geographic areas. Cohort assignment in the prospective study relied on participant-reported clinical history from a screening survey and a study questionnaire. Exposed participants had been in contact, within 2 weeks of entering the study, with a person who had a PCR-confirmed or clinician-diagnosed case of COVID-19. Each participant in the prospective study had whole blood, serum and a nasopharyngeal or oropharyngeal swab collected by mobile phlebotomists. Participants in the prospective study had the option to provide additional blood draws and questionnaires over a roughly two-month period. Before DNA extraction, prospective study blood samples were shipped either frozen or at room temperature. The germline V gene encodes CDR1 KGHDR and CDR2 SFDVKD. After removal of 4 bases from V and 0 bases from J, the junction retains 4 bases not matched to a gene. From the cysteine through the phenylalanine, the CDR3 covers 15 amino acids. The sequence is cut down to CDR3 DNA, 45 bases in frame from base 1.

The investigation overall reported the following: Clinical and demographic metadata were provided uncurated, with the amount varying by source and participant.

The sequencing sample was made of PBMCs or T cells enriched from blood (not recorded which). The V and J segments used are TRBV24-1 and TRBJ2-5; the central 7 bases match TRBD1. This TCR derives from a man between 45 and 60 years old who had been exposed to COVID-19. CDR3 protein: CATSDAGTDQETQYF. The DNA sequence is as follows: TGTGCCACCAGTGACGCTGGGACAGACCAAGAGACCCAGTACTTC.